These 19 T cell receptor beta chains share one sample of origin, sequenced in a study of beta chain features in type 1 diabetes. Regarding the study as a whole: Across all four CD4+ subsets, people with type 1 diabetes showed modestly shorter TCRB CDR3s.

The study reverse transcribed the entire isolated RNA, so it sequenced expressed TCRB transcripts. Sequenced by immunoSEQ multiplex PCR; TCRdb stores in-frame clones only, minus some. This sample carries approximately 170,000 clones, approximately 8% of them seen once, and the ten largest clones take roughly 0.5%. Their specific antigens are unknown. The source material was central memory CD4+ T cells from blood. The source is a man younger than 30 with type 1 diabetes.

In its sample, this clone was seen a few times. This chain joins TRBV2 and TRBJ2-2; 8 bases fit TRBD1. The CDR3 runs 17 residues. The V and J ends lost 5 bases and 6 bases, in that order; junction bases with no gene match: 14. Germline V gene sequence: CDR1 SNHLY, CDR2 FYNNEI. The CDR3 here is CASSLDRVGLWSGELFF. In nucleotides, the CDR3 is TGTGCCAGCAGTTTGGACAGGGTTGGTCTTTGGTCCGGGGAGCTGTTTTTT.

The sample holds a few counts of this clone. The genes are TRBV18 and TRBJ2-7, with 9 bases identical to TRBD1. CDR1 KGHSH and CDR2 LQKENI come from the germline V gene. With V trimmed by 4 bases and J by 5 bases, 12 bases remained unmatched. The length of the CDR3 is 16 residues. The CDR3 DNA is TGTGCCAGCTCACGCCGACCGGGACAGGGTCCCCACGAGCAGTACTTC. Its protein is CASSRRPGQGPHEQYF.

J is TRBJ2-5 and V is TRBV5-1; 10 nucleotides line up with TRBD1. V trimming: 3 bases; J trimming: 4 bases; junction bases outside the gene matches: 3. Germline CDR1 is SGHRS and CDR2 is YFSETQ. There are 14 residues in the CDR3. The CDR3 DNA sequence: TGCGCCAGCAGCTACGGACAGGGGGGAGAGACCCAGTACTTC. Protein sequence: CASSYGQGGETQYF.

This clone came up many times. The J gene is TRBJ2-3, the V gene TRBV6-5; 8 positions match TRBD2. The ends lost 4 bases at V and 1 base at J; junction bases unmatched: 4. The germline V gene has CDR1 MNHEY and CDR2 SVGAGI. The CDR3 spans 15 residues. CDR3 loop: CASSWEAGGTDTQYF. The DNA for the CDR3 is TGTGCCAGCAGTTGGGAAGCGGGGGGCACAGATACGCAGTATTTT.

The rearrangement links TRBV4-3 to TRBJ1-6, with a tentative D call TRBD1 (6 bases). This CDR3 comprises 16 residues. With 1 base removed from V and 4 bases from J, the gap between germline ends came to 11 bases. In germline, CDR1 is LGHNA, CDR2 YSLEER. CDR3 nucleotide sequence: TGCGCCAGCAGCCAAGCAGGGGCTAATTATAATTCACCCCTCCACTTT. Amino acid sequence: CASSQAGANYNSPLHF.

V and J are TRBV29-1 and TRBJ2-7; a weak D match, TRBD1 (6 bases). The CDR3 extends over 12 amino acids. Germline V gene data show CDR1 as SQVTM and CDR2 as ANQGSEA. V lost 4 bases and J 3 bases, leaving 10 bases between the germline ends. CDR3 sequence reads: CSVGVRGYEQYF. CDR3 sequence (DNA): TGCAGCGTTGGGGTCAGGGGCTACGAGCAGTACTTC.

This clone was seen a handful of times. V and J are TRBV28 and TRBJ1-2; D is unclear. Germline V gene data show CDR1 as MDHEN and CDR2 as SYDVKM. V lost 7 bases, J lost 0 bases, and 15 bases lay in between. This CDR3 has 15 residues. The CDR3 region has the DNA TGTGCCAGCATCGGTTGGTGGGCAACTAACTATGGCTACACCTTC. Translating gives CASIGWWATNYGYTF.

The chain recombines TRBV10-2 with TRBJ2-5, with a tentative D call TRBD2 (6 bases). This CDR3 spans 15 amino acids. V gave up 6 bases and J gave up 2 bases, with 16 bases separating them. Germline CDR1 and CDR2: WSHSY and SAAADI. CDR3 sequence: CASRGYGGWQETQYF. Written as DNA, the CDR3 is TGCGCCAGCAGAGGTTACGGGGGTTGGCAAGAGACCCAGTACTTC.

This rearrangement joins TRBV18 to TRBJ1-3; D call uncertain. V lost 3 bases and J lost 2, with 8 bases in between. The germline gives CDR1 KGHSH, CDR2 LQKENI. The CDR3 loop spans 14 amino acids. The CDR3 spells CASSPSAAGNTIYF. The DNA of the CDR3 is TGTGCCAGCTCACCCTCGGCGGCTGGAAACACCATATATTTT.

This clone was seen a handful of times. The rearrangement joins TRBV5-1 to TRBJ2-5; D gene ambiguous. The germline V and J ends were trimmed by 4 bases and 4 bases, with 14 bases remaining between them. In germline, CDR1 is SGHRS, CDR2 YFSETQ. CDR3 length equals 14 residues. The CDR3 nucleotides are TGCGCCAGCAGCCCCGGCCGTGGGCTAGAGACCCAGTACTTC. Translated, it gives CASSPGRGLETQYF.

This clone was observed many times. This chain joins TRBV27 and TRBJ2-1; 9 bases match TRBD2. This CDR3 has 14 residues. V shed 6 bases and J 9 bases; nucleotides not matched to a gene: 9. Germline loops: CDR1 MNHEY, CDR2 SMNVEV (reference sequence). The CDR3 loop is CASRPGLAPGEQFF. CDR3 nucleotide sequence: TGTGCCAGCAGACCCGGACTAGCGCCTGGTGAGCAGTTCTTC.

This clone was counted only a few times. For the CDR3, the DNA is TGTGCCAGCAGCCCCCCGGGAAACACCATATATTTT. Translated, it gives CASSPPGNTIYF. V is TRBV11-2 and J is TRBJ1-3, with unresolved D. The CDR3 covers 12 residues. Trimming removed 5 bases from V and 4 bases from J, with 6 bases in between. CDR1 and CDR2 (germline): SGHAT, FQNNGV.

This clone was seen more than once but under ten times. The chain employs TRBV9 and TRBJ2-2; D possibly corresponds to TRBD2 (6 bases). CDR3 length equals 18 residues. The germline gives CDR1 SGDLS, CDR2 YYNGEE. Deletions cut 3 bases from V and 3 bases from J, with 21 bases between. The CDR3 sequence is CASSERSGPPADTGELFF. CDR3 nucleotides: TGTGCCAGCAGCGAGCGCAGCGGGCCTCCCGCGGACACCGGGGAGCTGTTTTTT.

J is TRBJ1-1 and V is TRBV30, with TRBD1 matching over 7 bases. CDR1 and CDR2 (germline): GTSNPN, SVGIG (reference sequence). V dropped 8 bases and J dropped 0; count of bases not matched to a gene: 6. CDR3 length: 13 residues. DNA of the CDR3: TGTGCCATCGGACAGGCTTTGAACACTGAAGCTTTCTTT. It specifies CAIGQALNTEAFF.

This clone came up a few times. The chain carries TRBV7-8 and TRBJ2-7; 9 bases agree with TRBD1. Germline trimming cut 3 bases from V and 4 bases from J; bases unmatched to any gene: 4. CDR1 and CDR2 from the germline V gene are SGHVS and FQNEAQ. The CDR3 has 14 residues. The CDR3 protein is CASSFGGQGYEQYF. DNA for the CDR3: TGTGCCAGCAGCTTTGGGGGACAGGGTTACGAGCAGTACTTC. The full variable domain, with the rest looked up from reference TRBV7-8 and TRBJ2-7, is GAGVSQSPRYKVAKRGQDVALRCDPISGHVSLFWYQQALGQGPEFLTYFQNEAQLDKSGLPSDRFFAERPEGSVSTLKIQRTQQEDSAVYLCASSFGGQGYEQYFGPGTRLTVT.

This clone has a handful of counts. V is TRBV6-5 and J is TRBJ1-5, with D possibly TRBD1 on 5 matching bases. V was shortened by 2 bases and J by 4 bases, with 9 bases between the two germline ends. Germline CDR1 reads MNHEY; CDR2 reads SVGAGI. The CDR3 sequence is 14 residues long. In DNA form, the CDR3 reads TGTGCCAGCAGTTACGCACAGGAAAATCAGCCCCAGCATTTT. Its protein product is CASSYAQENQPQHF.

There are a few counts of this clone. The CDR3 DNA is TGCGCCAGCAGCTTGTTTGGGGGGACAGGGGAGTCCCAGCATTTT. Its translation is CASSLFGGTGESQHF. V and J are TRBV5-1 and TRBJ1-5, with 10 bases that match TRBD1. This CDR3 spans 15 amino acids. V lost 1 base, J lost 11 bases, and 9 bases stayed unmatched. From germline, CDR1 is SGHRS and CDR2 YFSETQ. Using reference TRBV5-1 and TRBJ1-5 for the parts outside the CDR3, the full variable domain is KAGVTQTPRYLIKTRGQQVTLSCSPISGHRSVSWYQQTPGQGLQFLFEYFSETQRNKGNFPGRFSGRQFSNSRSEMNVSTLELGDSALYLCASSLFGGTGESQHFGDGTRLSIL.

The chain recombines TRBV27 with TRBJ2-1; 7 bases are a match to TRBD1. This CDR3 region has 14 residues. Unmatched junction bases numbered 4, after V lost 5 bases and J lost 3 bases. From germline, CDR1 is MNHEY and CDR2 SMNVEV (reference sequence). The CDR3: CASSTGQNYNEQFF. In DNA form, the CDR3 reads TGTGCCAGCAGTACGGGACAGAACTACAATGAGCAGTTCTTC.

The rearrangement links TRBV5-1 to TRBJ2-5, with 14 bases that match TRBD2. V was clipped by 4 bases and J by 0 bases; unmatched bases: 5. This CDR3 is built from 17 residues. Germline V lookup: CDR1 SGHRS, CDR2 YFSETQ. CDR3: CASSQGLAGAYQETQYF. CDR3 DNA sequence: TGCGCCAGCAGCCAGGGACTAGCGGGGGCCTACCAAGAGACCCAGTACTTC.